Given below is one T cell receptor beta chain in context. This clone was seen a handful of times. Its antigen is currently not known. No base qualities exist here, and no much larger clone lies one base off it. Using the deep immunoSEQ assay, multiplex PCR amplified TCR CDR3 regions from genomic DNA. For each cell subset, the extracted genomic DNA was distributed evenly across all wells of several immunoSEQ 96-well plates, and each plate served as one replicate. Each replicate PCR for sorted subsets received roughly 0.2 ug genomic DNA, equal to around 32,000 T cell genomes. Purified libraries were quantified with a Qubit 3.0 fluorometer, sized on a Bioanalyzer 2100, and re-quantified with the KAPA Library Quantification kit. Every immunoSEQ 96-well plate was sequenced on a separate single-read 150-cycle Illumina NextSeq 550 flow cell. The paper's processing steps were these. The immunoSEQ output contained only junctional sequences without quality scores, so filtering could not match that applied to full-length reads. To assign V/J genes and CDR3, sequences were annotated using PyIR, a Python wrapper for IgBLAST v1.9, with IMGT germline references. Reads with weak V/J assignments (E-value above 1e-6), missing CDR3, stop codons, out-of-frame junctions, or ambiguous translated residues were removed. V3J clonotypes were defined by identical inferred V gene, J gene, and CDR3 amino acid sequence. To compute the percentage overlap between repertoires, the number of shared unique clonotypes was divided by the size of the smaller repertoire. RTK rarefaction, the Chao1 estimator, and Recon v2.1 estimates of unobserved clonotypes were used to assess repertoire richness. Generation probabilities were computed with OLGA for all TCRbeta clonotypes obtained by the gDNA method from a handful of donors. In its TCRdb copy, this immuneACCESS table keeps in-frame sequences only and misses some clones. Where compared with another copy, unresolved V genes explain less than half of these, and the others have no known cause. V and J calls and clone size are copied from that table; D and trimming were computed from the DNA. This sample gives about 960,000 clones in total; around three quarters of them show up just once. The ten biggest clones cover about 1.5% of the sample.

This sample is part of a study of shared clonotypes between healthy human individuals (dated by TCRdb to the early 2020s). About the investigation overall: Three men and a couple of women, aged 18 to 49 years, made up the cohort. For each donor, CD4 naive and CD4 memory were each run on three plates, CD8 naive on two plates, and CD8 memory on one plate. The study deeply sequenced blood TCR repertoires of about 5 healthy adults to estimate repertoire size and the extent of clonotype sharing between individuals. To increase sequencing depth and limit assay-specific biases, TCR repertoire library preparation and sequencing were carried out by different laboratories using diverse techniques. Each donor's leukapheresis produced roughly between about 0.9 and 9.5 billion PBMCs. Study-wide conclusions, independent of this receptor: Rarefaction of sorted-subset datasets indicated incomplete sequencing despite the large sequencing depth. Pairwise subsampling led to the expectation that sequencing depth would affect the degree of clonotype sharing among donors. The small number of donors limited the genetic and exposure-history diversity represented. Compared with non-shared clonotypes, the clonotypes found in all four sorted-subset donors had higher generation probabilities. Larger estimated clonotype richness was generally found for naive subsets than for memory subsets. Across four donors, approximately 5% of naive CD4, 3% to 3.5% of naive CD8, under 2.5% of memory CD4, and over 0.35% of memory CD8 clonotypes were shared. Sampling was restricted to blood, and TCR repertoires in tissue are likely to differ from TCR repertoires in blood.

V and J lose 2 bases and 5 bases, and a span of 13 bases separates them. The CDR3 contains 16 residues, cysteine and phenylalanine counted. The kept DNA is CDR3 alone, 48 bases in frame from the first base. Looking up the germline V gene yields CDR1 SGHVS and CDR2 FQNEAQ. The donors were healthy, HIV-negative adults who had no recently reported acute infections or vaccinations. Every donor was a Caucasian adult living in Nashville, Tennessee, USA. Magnetic negative selection was used to enrich CD4+ T cells, after which naive cells were positively selected on CD45RA and the negative fraction became the memory subset. Blood was obtained by leukapheresis, after which PBMCs were separated by Ficoll-Histopaque density gradient centrifugation and cryopreserved in liquid nitrogen vapor phase. Purity and quantity of every magnetically sorted T cell population were checked by analytical flow cytometry. Each sorted fraction had its genomic DNA isolated and then quantified by UV absorbance on a Nanodrop 2000c.

Specimen: memory CD4+ T cells sorted from blood. The meaning of the sample's cell subset or site label: CD45RA-negative fraction. The source is a man between 18 and 29 years old in good health. The chain couples TRBV7-8 to TRBJ1-6; the best D guess is TRBD1, with 5 bases matching. The CDR3 reads as follows: CASSLLAYRNNSPLHF. DNA sequence: TGTGCCAGCAGCTTACTGGCCTACAGGAATAATTCACCCCTCCACTTT. Full variable domain (CDR3 extended with the reference TRBV7-8 and TRBJ1-6 proteins): GAGVSQSPRYKVAKRGQDVALRCDPISGHVSLFWYQQALGQGPEFLTYFQNEAQLDKSGLPSDRFFAERPEGSVSTLKIQRTQQEDSAVYLCASSLLAYRNNSPLHFGNGTRLTVT.